This is a list of T cell receptor beta chains from one sample in a study of vaccination and CD4 T cells after COVID-19. MiXCR, run by TCRdb on the PCR reads, gives a single entry per CDR3 protein. Of over 20,000 distinct CDR3 sequences in the sample, approximately 44% were seen once. The antigens for these receptors are not known. The material sequenced was CD4+ T cells from blood, cultured in vitro. Source of these receptors: a human donor who had recovered from COVID-19. Both conserved end residues are part of each CDR3. The D gene is left open where the match is weak. A clone size is listed for some rows: how often the clone was seen (once, few, many), or a class if it is expanded.

>16|TRBV6-5|TRBJ2-2|-|TRBD2
CASSFSGRVITGELFF
>17|TRBV5-5|TRBJ1-2|-|-
CASSLGGIGPLLYGYTF
>14|TRBV6-5|TRBJ2-2|few|-
CASSYSENTGELFF
>14|TRBV20-1|TRBJ2-1|-|-
CSAEDSRSYNEQFF
>14|TRBV11-2|TRBJ2-1|-|TRBD2
CASSLGRRGARQFF
>14|TRBV24-1|TRBJ1-2|few|TRBD1
CATSDPGQGGGYTF
>15|TRBV10-3|TRBJ1-5|-|-
CASAREGISNQPQHF
>12|TRBV10-3|TRBJ1-6|-|-
CAIRENNSPLHF
>12|TRBV5-1|TRBJ2-2|-|-
CASSLELGELFF
>14|TRBV11-3|TRBJ1-1|-|-
CASSRGGLNTEAFF
>12|TRBV6-2/TRBV6-3|TRBJ1-5|few|-
CASNTGNQPQHF
>15|TRBV5-8|TRBJ2-7|-|TRBD2
CASSLAGLVSYEQYF
>16|TRBV27|TRBJ2-7|-|TRBD2
CASSLRYRDSGGEQYF
>15|TRBV19|TRBJ1-2|few|-
CASSTPTGLGNGYTF
>16|TRBV4-1|TRBJ2-2|-|TRBD2
CASSRVSGVNTGELFF
>17|TRBV14|TRBJ1-1|-|TRBD1
CASSQDYLDRAGTEAFF
>12|TRBV2|TRBJ2-7|-|-
CAGAPKGDEQYF
>15|TRBV6-5|TRBJ1-2|-|-
CASSYSGPAQNGYTF
>14|TRBV24-1|TRBJ2-2|-|TRBD1
CATRQGAGTGELFF
>14|TRBV7-9|TRBJ2-5|medium-sized|-
CASSLWTVQETQYF
>15|TRBV7-9|TRBJ2-3|-|TRBD2
CASSFSGTSTDTQYF
>16|TRBV7-9|TRBJ1-6|-|-
CASSLYGNTYNSPLHF
>17|TRBV20-1|TRBJ2-7|-|TRBD2
CSARNWYLAGAGTEQYF
>13|TRBV19|TRBJ2-7|-|-
CASSIGNSYEQYF
>15|TRBV11-2|TRBJ2-2|once|TRBD2
CASSLGGRNTGELFF
>14|TRBV7-6|TRBJ1-2|few|TRBD1
CASSLGTGRYGYTF
>15|TRBV11-2|TRBJ1-5|-|-
CASSLGGLQRQPQHF
>15|TRBV19|TRBJ1-5|few|-
CASSRNGHRDQPQHF
>17|TRBV19|TRBJ1-2|few|TRBD1
CASRLTGTGGFIYGYTF
>15|TRBV9|TRBJ1-2|-|-
CASSPHAGVNYGYTF
>16|TRBV7-9|TRBJ1-5|-|-
CASSTGAGSGNQPQHF
>15|TRBV6-4|TRBJ2-7|few|TRBD2
CAAPVGGGPTYEQYF
>17|TRBV20-1|TRBJ2-7|medium-sized|-
CSARDSGSGRSSYEQYF
>15|TRBV20-1|TRBJ1-1|-|TRBD1
CSADRDSRRNTEAFF
>13|TRBV29-1|TRBJ2-1|-|-
CSVGTTAYNEQFF
>15|TRBV11-3|TRBJ2-7|few|TRBD1
CASSLRRDRPYEQYF
>13|TRBV7-2|TRBJ1-5|medium-sized|-
CASSVRGNQPQHF
>14|TRBV27|TRBJ2-3|-|-
CASSLRGGGDTQYF
>13|TRBV20-1|TRBJ2-1|-|TRBD2
CSARTSGYNEQFF
>14|TRBV6-1|TRBJ1-5|few|TRBD1
CASSRGTAGAPQHF
>13|TRBV4-2|TRBJ2-3|-|TRBD1
CASGQGKADTQYF